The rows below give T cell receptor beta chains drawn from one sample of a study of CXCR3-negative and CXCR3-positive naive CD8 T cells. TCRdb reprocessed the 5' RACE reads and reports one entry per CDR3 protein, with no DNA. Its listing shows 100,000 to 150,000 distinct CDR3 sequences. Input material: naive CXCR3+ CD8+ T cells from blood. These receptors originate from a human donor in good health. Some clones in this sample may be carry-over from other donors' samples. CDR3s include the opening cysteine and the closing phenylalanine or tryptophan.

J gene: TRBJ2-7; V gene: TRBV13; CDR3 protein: CASSLGMPQLPTYEQYF
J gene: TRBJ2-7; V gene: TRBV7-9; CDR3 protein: CASSSSGNYYEQYF
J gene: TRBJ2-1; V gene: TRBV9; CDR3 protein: CASSVESSYNEQFF
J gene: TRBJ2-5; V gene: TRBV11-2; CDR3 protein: CASSLARGDPSETQYF
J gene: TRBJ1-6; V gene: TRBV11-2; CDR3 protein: CASSLGAISSSYNSPLHF
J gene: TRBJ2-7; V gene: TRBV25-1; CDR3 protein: CASSVLYPSGRSYEQYF
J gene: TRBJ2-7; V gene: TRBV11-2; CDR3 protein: CASSLVVSYEQYF
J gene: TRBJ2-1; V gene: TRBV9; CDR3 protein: CASSEGQATAGREYNEQFF
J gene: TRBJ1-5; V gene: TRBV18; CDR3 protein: CASSPPNRDQPQHF
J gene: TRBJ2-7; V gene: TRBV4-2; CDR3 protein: CASSQSPGETYEQYF
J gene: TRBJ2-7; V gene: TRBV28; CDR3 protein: CASSSYGYEQYF
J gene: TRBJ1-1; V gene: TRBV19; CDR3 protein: CASSIGRGGSAEAFF
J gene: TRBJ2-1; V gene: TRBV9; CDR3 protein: CASSVGDRGNQFF
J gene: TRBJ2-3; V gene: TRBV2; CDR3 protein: CASSDTTGGRADTQYF
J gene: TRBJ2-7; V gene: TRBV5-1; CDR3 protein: CASSLGDGPYEQYF
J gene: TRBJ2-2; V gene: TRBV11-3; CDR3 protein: CGSSLRRTENTGELFF
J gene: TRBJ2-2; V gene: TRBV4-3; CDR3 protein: CASSQDRTVTGELFF
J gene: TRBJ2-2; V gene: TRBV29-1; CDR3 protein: CSVDDRGTDTGELFF
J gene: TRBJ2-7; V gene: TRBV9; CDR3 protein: CASSVGASYEQYF
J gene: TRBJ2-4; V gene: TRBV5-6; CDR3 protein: CASSSGLTGNIQYF
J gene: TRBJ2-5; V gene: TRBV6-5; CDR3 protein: CASSYFIQETQYF
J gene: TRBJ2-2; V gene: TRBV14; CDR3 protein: CASSQDEAQANTGELFF
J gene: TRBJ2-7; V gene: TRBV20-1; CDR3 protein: CSARRDRDYEQYF
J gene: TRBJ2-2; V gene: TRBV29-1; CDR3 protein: CSVGLAENTGELFF
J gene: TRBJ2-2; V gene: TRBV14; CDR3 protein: CASSQGWRRELFF